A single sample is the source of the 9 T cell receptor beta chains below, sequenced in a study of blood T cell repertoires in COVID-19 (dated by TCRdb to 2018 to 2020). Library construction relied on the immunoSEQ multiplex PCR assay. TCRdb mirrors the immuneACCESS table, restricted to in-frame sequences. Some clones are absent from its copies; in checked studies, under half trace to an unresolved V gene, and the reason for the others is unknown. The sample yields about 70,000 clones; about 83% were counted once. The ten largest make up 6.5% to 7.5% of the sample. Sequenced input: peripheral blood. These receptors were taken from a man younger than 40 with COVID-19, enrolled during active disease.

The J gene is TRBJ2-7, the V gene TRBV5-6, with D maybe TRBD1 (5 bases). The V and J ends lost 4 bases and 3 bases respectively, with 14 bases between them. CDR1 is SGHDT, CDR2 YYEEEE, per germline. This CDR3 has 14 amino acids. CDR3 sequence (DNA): TGTGCCAGCAGCGGGGCCCTTTCTGTCTACGAGCAGTACTTC. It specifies CASSGALSVYEQYF.

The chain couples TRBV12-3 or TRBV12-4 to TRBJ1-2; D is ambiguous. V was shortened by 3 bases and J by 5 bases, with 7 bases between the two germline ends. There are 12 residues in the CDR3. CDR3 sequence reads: CASSFARYGYTF. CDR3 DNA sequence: TGTGCCAGCAGTTTCGCTCGGTATGGCTACACCTTC.

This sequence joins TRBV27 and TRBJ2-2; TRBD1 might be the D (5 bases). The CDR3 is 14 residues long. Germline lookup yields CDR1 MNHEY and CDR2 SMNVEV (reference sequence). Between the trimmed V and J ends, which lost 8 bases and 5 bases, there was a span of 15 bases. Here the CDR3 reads CASRPLRQTGELFF. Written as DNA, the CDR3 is TGTGCCAGCCGACCGCTACGACAGACCGGGGAGCTGTTTTTT.

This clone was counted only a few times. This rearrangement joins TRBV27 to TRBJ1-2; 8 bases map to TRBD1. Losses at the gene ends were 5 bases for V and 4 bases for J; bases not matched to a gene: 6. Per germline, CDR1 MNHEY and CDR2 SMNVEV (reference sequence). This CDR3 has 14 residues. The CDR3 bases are TGTGCCAGCAGTCGGGGAGACAGGGGCTATGGCTACACCTTC. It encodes CASSRGDRGYGYTF.

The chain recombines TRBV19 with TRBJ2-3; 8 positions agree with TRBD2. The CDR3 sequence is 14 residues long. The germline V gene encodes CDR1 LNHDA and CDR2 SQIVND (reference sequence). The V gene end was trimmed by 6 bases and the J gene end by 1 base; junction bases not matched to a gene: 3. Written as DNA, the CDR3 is TGTGCCAGTAGCCCGACTAGCGGCACAGATACGCAGTATTTT. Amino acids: CASSPTSGTDTQYF.

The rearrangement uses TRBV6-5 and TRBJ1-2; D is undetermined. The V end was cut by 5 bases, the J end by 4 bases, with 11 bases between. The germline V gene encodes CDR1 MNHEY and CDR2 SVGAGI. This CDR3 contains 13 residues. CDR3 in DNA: TGTGCCAGCAGTCTCCCCGGCGGCTATGGCTACACCTTC. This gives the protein CASSLPGGYGYTF.

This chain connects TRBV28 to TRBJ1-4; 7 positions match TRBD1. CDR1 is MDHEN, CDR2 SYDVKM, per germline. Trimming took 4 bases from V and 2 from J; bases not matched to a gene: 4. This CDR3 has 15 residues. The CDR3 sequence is CASSSPGQTNEKLFF. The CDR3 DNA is TGTGCCAGCAGTTCTCCGGGACAGACTAATGAAAAACTGTTTTTT.

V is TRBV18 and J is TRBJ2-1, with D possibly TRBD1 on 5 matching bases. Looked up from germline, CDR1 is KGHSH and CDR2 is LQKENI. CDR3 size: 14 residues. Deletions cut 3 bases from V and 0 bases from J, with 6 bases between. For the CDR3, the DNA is TGTGCCAGCTCACCCAGGGACTCCTACAATGAGCAGTTCTTC. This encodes CASSPRDSYNEQFF.

The DNA of the CDR3 is TGTGCCAGCAGCTTGCGAGGCCCGAATGAGCAGTTCTTC. It yields the protein CASSLRGPNEQFF. The chain recombines TRBV5-8 with TRBJ2-1, with unresolved D. Trimming took off 1 base at V and 7 bases at J, with 9 bases between the two ends. The CDR3 sequence is 13 residues long. Germline assignment: CDR1 SGHTS and CDR2 YDEGEE.